This T cell receptor (beta chain) was retrieved from a study of T cell changes during pregnancy in multiple sclerosis. The data were produced by immunoSEQ multiplex PCR, yet TCRdb's version contains in-frame clones alone and is incomplete. Counted here are 110,000 or so clones, roughly 92% occurring once; the ten biggest clones make up 6.2%. This CDR3 contains 12 residues. Trimming cost V 2 bases and J 10 bases, with 14 bases left between them. Germline CDR1 GTSNPN, CDR2 SVGIG (reference sequence). This clonotype was obtained from a female donor with multiple sclerosis, enrolled in a pregnancy study. Sequencing used peripheral blood, obtained before pregnancy. The chain uses TRBV30 and TRBJ1-2; D ambiguous. CDR3 in amino acids: CAWSWAEGDYTF. CDR3 nucleotides: TGTGCCTGGAGTTGGGCAGAGGGAGACTACACCTTC.